Listed here is a single T cell receptor beta chain. Its antigen is not known. Trimming cost V 6 bases and J 4 bases, with 16 bases left between them. The CDR3 sequence is 14 residues long. CDR1 is MNHEY and CDR2 is SMNVEV in the germline V gene (reference sequence). Profiling relied on immunoSEQ multiplex PCR, and the TCRdb table lists in-frame clones only, not all of them. The repertoire holds 75,000 to 90,000 clones, with more than 75% as singletons. This entry belongs to a study of OX40 agonist ivuxolimab in advanced cancers. Across the study: At 0.01 to 10 mg/kg, ivuxolimab was administered intravenously to patients every 2 weeks. Whole-study findings and limits: In the 0.1 to 3.0 mg/kg range, CD4+ and CD8+ blood T cells had expanded clonally by week 6.

Exclusion applied to patients with autoimmune disease history or systemic immunosuppression. The receptor comes from an adult with an advanced solid tumor such as melanoma, head and neck, liver or kidney cancer. The source material was CD4+ or CD8+ T cells sorted from blood, sampled in a trial of the OX40 agonist ivuxolimab. The chain couples TRBV27 to TRBJ2-7; D might be TRBD1 or TRBD2, each matching 5 bases. The CDR3 sequence: CASRRQTGGYEQYF. The CDR3, as DNA: TGTGCCAGCAGGCGACAGACGGGCGGGTACGAGCAGTACTTC.